This T cell receptor beta chain comes out of a study of blood T cell repertoires in COVID-19. In the study overall: Researchers got acute and convalescent COVID-19 samples from the United States, Italy and Spain. The cDNA or gDNA used as material had been derived from T cells, B-cell-depleted T cells, or PBMCs.

CDR1 is MGHRA and CDR2 is YSYEKL in the germline V gene. CDR3 length: 13 residues. V gave up 3 bases and J gave up 7 bases, with 10 bases separating them. This clone showed up just once. Source study methods: Counts of nucleated cells, estimated from reference gene primer amplification, were obtained. Measured with immunoSEQ multiplex PCR; TCRdb has only the in-frame clones, and not every one. That table supplies the V and J calls and clone size; D and trimming were determined from the DNA. This table has 150,000 to 200,000 clones, about 93% appearing once. Enrolment of Seattle patients took place during active infection, and they were followed longitudinally.

This receptor was taken from a man in his thirties or forties with COVID-19, enrolled during active disease. Source material: peripheral blood. The chain employs TRBV4-1 and TRBJ2-1; D uncertain. CDR3 sequence reads: CASSHVSLNEQFF. CDR3 nucleotides: TGCGCCAGCAGCCATGTGTCCCTTAATGAGCAGTTCTTC.